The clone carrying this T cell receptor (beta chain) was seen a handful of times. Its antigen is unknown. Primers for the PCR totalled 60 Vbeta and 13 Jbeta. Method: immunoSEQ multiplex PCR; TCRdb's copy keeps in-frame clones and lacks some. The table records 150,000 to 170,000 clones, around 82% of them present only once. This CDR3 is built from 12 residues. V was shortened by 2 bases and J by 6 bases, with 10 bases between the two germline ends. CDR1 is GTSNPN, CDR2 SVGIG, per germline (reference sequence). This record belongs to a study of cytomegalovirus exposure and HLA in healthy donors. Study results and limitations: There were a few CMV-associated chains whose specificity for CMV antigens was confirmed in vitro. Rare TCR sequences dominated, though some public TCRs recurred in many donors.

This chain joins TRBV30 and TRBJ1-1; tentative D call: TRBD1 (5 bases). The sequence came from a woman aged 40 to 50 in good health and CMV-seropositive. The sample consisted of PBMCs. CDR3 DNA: TGTGCCTGGAGTCCAAGACAGTCTGAAGCTTTCTTT. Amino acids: CAWSPRQSEAFF.